A single sample gave rise to the 24 T cell receptor beta chains below, sequenced in a study of shared clonotypes between healthy human individuals. Generated by immunoSEQ multiplex PCR, the TCRdb table keeps only in-frame clones and is missing some. The sample lists hundreds of thousands of clones, more than 70% occurring once. Material: memory CD4+ T cells sorted from blood. As to subset: CD45RA-negative fraction. The receptors come from a woman between 25 and 40 years old in good health.

This clone came up many times. The same CDR3 arises from other DNA sequences in this sample as well. The V call is TRBV5-1, the J call TRBJ1-1; D remains unclear. CDR3 size: 13 residues. Germline-derived CDR1 and CDR2 are SGHRS and YFSETQ. Trimming cost V 3 bases and J 2 bases, with 8 bases left between them. The DNA for the CDR3 is TGCGCCAGCAGCTCCCTAGGAAACACTGAAGCTTTCTTT. The encoded protein is CASSSLGNTEAFF.

This clone was seen just once. The chain employs TRBV7-9 and TRBJ1-4; D gene uncertain. CDR1 is SEHNR, CDR2 FQNEAQ, per germline (reference sequence). The CDR3 spans 14 residues. Trimming took off 6 bases at V and 8 bases at J, with 16 bases between the two ends. CDR3 in amino acids: CASSWENAPEKLFF. The CDR3 nucleotides are TGTGCCAGCAGTTGGGAAAACGCTCCCGAAAAACTGTTTTTT. Full variable domain (missing parts from reference TRBV7-9 and TRBJ1-4): DTGVSQNPRHKITKRGQNVTFRCDPISEHNRLYWYRQTLGQGPEFLTYFQNEAQLEKSRLLSDRFSAERPKGSFSTLEIQRTEQGDSAMYLCASSWENAPEKLFFGSGTQLSVL.

The chain combines TRBV7-3 with TRBJ2-1; D is unclear. V was clipped by 0 bases and J by 9 bases, with 9 bases between them. Per germline, CDR1 SGHTA and CDR2 FQGTGA. There are 13 residues in the CDR3. The CDR3 DNA sequence: TGTGCCAGCAGCTTAACCCCAGAGACTGAGCAGTTCTTC. Its protein is CASSLTPETEQFF. Full variable domain (remainder filled in from reference TRBV7-3 and TRBJ2-1): GAGVSQTPSNKVTEKGKYVELRCDPISGHTALYWYRQSLGQGPEFLIYFQGTGAADDSGLPNDRFFAVRPEGSVSTLKIQRTERGDSAVYLCASSLTPETEQFFGPGTRLTVL.

This clone was counted once. This rearrangement joins TRBV5-1 to TRBJ1-4; TRBD1 might be the D (6 bases). The germline CDR1 and CDR2 sequences are SGHRS and YFSETQ. Between the trimmed V and J ends, which lost 1 base and 6 bases, there was a span of 10 bases. The CDR3 extends over 14 amino acids. CDR3 in amino acids: CASSLWPGDEKLFF. The CDR3 nucleotides are TGCGCCAGCAGCTTGTGGCCAGGGGATGAAAAACTGTTTTTT.

The rearrangement uses TRBV11-2 and TRBJ1-5; D gene ambiguous. The CDR3 runs 14 residues. From germline, CDR1 is SGHAT and CDR2 FQNNGV. V was shortened by 1 base and J by 4 bases, with 8 bases between the two germline ends. CDR3: CASSLGLQNQPQHF. DNA for the CDR3: TGTGCCAGCAGCTTAGGCTTGCAGAATCAGCCCCAGCATTTT.

In its sample, this clone was seen many times. The V gene is TRBV11-2, the J gene TRBJ2-7, with 9 bases that match TRBD2. Losses at the gene ends were 0 bases for V and 9 bases for J; bases not matched to a gene: 12. The germline V gene has CDR1 SGHAT and CDR2 FQNNGV. CDR3 length equals 16 residues. DNA for the CDR3: TGTGCCAGCAGCTTAGATCAAGGGCGGGAGGGCCCATGGCAGTACTTC. Translation: CASSLDQGREGPWQYF. Together with reference TRBV11-2 and TRBJ2-7, the CDR3 gives the full variable domain: EAGVAQSPRYKIIEKRQSVAFWCNPISGHATLYWYQQILGQGPKLLIQFQNNGVVDDSQLPKDRFSAERLKGVDSTLKIQPAKLEDSAVYLCASSLDQGREGPWQYFGPGTRLTVT.

A single count supports this clone. The CDR3 DNA reads as TGTGCCAGTATTTATGGGTCGACTAGCGGTAACAATGAGCAGTTCTTC. Its protein is CASIYGSTSGNNEQFF. The J gene is TRBJ2-1, the V gene TRBV2; 9 nucleotides agree with TRBD2. V shed 9 bases and J 5 bases; nucleotides not matched to a gene: 14. From germline, CDR1 is SNHLY and CDR2 FYNNEI. The CDR3 extends over 16 amino acids.

The chain couples TRBV28 to TRBJ2-7; D not certain. There are 11 residues in the CDR3. V lost 7 bases and J 4 bases, leaving 8 bases between the germline ends. Germline CDR1 MDHEN, CDR2 SYDVKM. The CDR3 loop is CASTYQYEQYF. The CDR3 nucleotides are TGTGCCAGCACCTACCAATACGAGCAGTACTTC.

The chain couples TRBV2 to TRBJ1-1; weak D call: TRBD1 (5 bases). The CDR3 is 15 amino acids. From germline, CDR1 is SNHLY and CDR2 FYNNEI. Trimming removed 8 bases from V and 1 base from J, with 17 bases in between. CDR3 DNA sequence: TGTGCCAGCTTCCGGGACGGCCTACCGAACACTGAAGCTTTCTTT. The encoded protein is CASFRDGLPNTEAFF.

There are a few counts of this clone. The chain carries TRBV11-3 and TRBJ2-1, with TRBD2 matching 12 bases. CDR1 and CDR2 from the germline V gene are SGHNT and YENEEA. CDR3 length equals 15 residues. Trimming took 4 bases from V and 9 from J; bases not matched to a gene: 7. The CDR3 spells CASSSGLAGLSEQFF. The CDR3 DNA reads TGTGCCAGCAGCTCCGGACTAGCGGGATTGAGTGAGCAGTTCTTC.

Notes on this clone: This specimen includes other DNA sequences encoding the same CDR3. This chain links TRBV5-1 with TRBJ2-3; TRBD1 matches at 9 bases. Trimming at V came to 4 bases and at J to 6 bases, leaving 6 bases not matched to a gene. The CDR3 has 14 amino acids. The germline CDR1 and CDR2 sequences are SGHRS and YFSETQ. The CDR3 here is CASSVGQGTDTQYF. DNA of the CDR3: TGCGCCAGCAGCGTGGGACAGGGTACGGATACGCAGTATTTT.

This clone was observed a single time. This chain joins TRBV2 and TRBJ1-2; a possible D gene is TRBD1 (5 bases). Germline V gene sequence: CDR1 SNHLY, CDR2 FYNNEI. The CDR3 spans 15 residues. Trimming removed 3 bases at V and 0 bases at J, with 11 bases between. CDR3 amino acids: CASSDPQGANYGYTF. CDR3 DNA: TGTGCCAGCAGTGACCCCCAGGGAGCTAACTATGGCTACACCTTC.

This clone was observed a handful of times. Other DNA sequences from this sample encode an identical CDR3 as well. The chain links TRBV11-2 to TRBJ2-1; D is possibly TRBD1 or TRBD2 (7 bases each). Trimming pared 5 bases from V and 6 bases from J, leaving 11 bases between. Germline V CDR1 and CDR2: SGHAT, FQNNGV. The CDR3 runs to 13 residues. CDR3 nucleotide sequence: TGTGCCAGCAGCCAGGGGGGGGGCAATGAGCAGTTCTTC. Its protein is CASSQGGGNEQFF.

The chain carries TRBV7-9 and TRBJ2-5; D is uncertain. This CDR3 region has 15 residues. Germline V gene lookup returns CDR1 SEHNR and CDR2 FQNEAQ (reference sequence). Trimming pared 1 base from V and 2 bases from J, leaving 11 bases between. The CDR3 coding sequence is TGTGCCAGCAGCTTAGTACACGGCGGACAAGAGACCCAGTACTTC. Amino acids: CASSLVHGGQETQYF.

The gene calls are TRBV7-9 and TRBJ2-2; no firm D call. V dropped 5 bases and J dropped 1 base, with 5 bases sitting between them. The germline V gene encodes CDR1 SEHNR and CDR2 FQNEAQ (reference sequence). This CDR3 comprises 13 residues. The CDR3, as DNA: TGTGCCAGCAGCCCACAGAACACCGGGGAGCTGTTTTTT. This codes for CASSPQNTGELFF.

The chain recombines TRBV6-1 with TRBJ2-7; D may correspond to TRBD1 or TRBD2 (5 bases each). V lost 2 bases and J 2 bases, leaving 13 bases between the germline ends. CDR1 and CDR2 from the germline V gene are MNHNS and SASEGT. The CDR3 is made up of 15 amino acids. This CDR3 reads CASSELRGTPYEQYF. CDR3 in DNA: TGTGCCAGCAGTGAACTAAGAGGGACCCCCTACGAGCAGTACTTC.

With regard to this clone: This sequence may be a read error, since a much larger clone differs from it by one base. This CDR3 is also generated by other DNA sequences in the sample. The genes are TRBV5-1 and TRBJ2-2; 7 nucleotides align to TRBD1. CDR1 is SGHRS and CDR2 is YFSETQ in the germline V gene. V shed 4 bases and J 2 bases; nucleotides not matched to a gene: 5. The CDR3 is 15 amino acids. The chain's CDR3 is CASSPGTENTGELFF. CDR3 in DNA: TGCGCCAGCAGCCCTGGGACAGAAAACACCGGGGAGCTGTTTTTT. Full variable domain (outside the CDR3, taken from reference TRBV5-1 and TRBJ2-2): KAGVTQTPRYLIKTRGQQVTLSCSPISGHRSVSWYQQTPGQGLQFLFEYFSETQRNKGNFPGRFSGRQFSNSRSEMNVSTLELGDSALYLCASSPGTENTGELFFGEGSRLTVL.

V usage is TRBV7-2 and J usage is TRBJ1-2; 9 nucleotides align to TRBD1. Unmatched junction bases numbered 4, after V lost 0 bases and J lost 2 bases. The CDR3 runs to 16 residues. The germline V gene has CDR1 SGHTA and CDR2 FQGNSA. CDR3 DNA: TGTGCCAGCAGCTTAGCCTTGACAGGGGGAAACTATGGCTACACCTTC. Amino acid sequence: CASSLALTGGNYGYTF.

This clone was seen more than once but under ten times. This chain uses TRBV7-9 with TRBJ2-1, with no clear D. Trimming took 3 bases from V and 8 from J, leaving 14 bases between them. The CDR3 length is 14 residues. Per the germline V gene, CDR1 is SEHNR and CDR2 is FQNEAQ (reference sequence). CDR3 sequence reads: CASSFGLPPDEQFF. The CDR3 region has the DNA TGTGCCAGCAGCTTTGGATTACCCCCCGATGAGCAGTTCTTC. Combining the CDR3 with reference TRBV7-9 and TRBJ2-1 gives the whole variable domain DTGVSQNPRHKITKRGQNVTFRCDPISEHNRLYWYRQTLGQGPEFLTYFQNEAQLEKSRLLSDRFSAERPKGSFSTLEIQRTEQGDSAMYLCASSFGLPPDEQFFGPGTRLTVL.

This clone was counted a single time. The chain employs TRBV19 and TRBJ2-1; D ambiguous. The CDR3 has 13 amino acids. V lost 0 bases, J lost 2 bases, and 2 bases lay in between. From germline, CDR1 is LNHDA and CDR2 SQIVND (reference sequence). In DNA, the CDR3 is TGTGCCAGTAGTATAGATACCTACAATGAGCAGTTCTTC. Its translation is CASSIDTYNEQFF.

In its sample, this clone was seen once. The genes are TRBV4-2 and TRBJ2-3, with D maybe TRBD2 (5 bases). V was cut by 1 base and J by 0 bases, with 8 bases left in between. Germline-derived CDR1 and CDR2 are LGHNA and YNFKEQ. CDR3 length equals 15 residues. CDR3 DNA: TGTGCCAGCAGCCAAGTTGGAGGTAGCACAGATACGCAGTATTTT. As protein: CASSQVGGSTDTQYF.

This chain joins TRBV14 and TRBJ2-3; D possibly matches TRBD1 or TRBD2 (5 bases each). Germline CDR1 is SGHDN and CDR2 is FVKESK. This CDR3 is 12 amino acids long. The germline V and J ends were trimmed by 3 bases and 8 bases, with 9 bases remaining between them. For the CDR3, the DNA is TGTGCCAGCAGCCACACTAGGGGTACGCAGTATTTT. The encoded protein is CASSHTRGTQYF.

This clone has a handful of counts. This CDR3 reads CASSPWGGRGSDTQYF. The CDR3 coding sequence is TGTGCCAGCAGCCCCTGGGGCGGGAGGGGGTCAGATACGCAGTATTTT. V is TRBV5-4 and J is TRBJ2-3; 9 positions agree with TRBD2. V dropped 4 bases and J dropped 4; count of bases not matched to a gene: 10. This CDR3 is 16 amino acids long. Per the germline V gene, CDR1 is SGHNT and CDR2 is YYREEE (reference sequence).

The chain joins TRBV23-1 to TRBJ2-7; D may be TRBD1 (6 bases). TRBV23-1 is marked as an open reading frame, function uncertain. The ends were cut back, 7 bases at V and 4 bases at J, with 14 bases in the middle. This CDR3 region has 13 residues. DNA for the CDR3: TGCGCCAGCATCCCTACAGGGCTATACGAGCAGTACTTC. This gives the protein CASIPTGLYEQYF.